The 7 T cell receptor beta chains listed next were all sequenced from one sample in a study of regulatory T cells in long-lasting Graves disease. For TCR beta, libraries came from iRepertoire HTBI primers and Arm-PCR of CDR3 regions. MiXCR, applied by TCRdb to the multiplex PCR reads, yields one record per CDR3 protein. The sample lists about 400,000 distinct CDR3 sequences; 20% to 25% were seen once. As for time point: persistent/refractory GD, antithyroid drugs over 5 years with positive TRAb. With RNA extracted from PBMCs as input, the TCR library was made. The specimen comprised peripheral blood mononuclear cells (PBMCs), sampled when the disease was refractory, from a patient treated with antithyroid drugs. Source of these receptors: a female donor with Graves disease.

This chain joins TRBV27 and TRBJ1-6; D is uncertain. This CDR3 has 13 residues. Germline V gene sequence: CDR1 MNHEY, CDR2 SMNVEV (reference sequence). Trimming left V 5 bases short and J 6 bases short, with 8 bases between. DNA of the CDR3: TGTGCCAGCAGTCTTCAGCGTAATTCACCCCTCCACTTT. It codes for CASSLQRNSPLHF.

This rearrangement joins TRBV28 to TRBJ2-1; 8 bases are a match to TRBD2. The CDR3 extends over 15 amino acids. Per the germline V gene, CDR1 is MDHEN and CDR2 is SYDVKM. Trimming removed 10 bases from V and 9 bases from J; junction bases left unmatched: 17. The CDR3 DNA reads TGTGCCACCCAGGGGCTGGGGCCCCGGGGGGGTGAGCAGTTCTTC. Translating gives CATQGLGPRGGEQFF.

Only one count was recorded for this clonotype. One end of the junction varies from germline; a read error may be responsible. The CDR3 coding sequence is TGCGCCAGCAGCCAAGCGCGGGGAACGGGGGCCTACGAGCAGTACTTC. This translates into CASSQARGTGAYEQYF. The chain is built from TRBV7-8 and TRBJ2-7; TRBD2 is a possible D gene (6 bases). The CDR3 is 16 residues long. Germline assignment: CDR1 SGHVS and CDR2 FQNEAQ. The full variable domain, its missing parts supplied by reference TRBV7-8 and TRBJ2-7, is GAGVSQSPRYKVAKRGQDVALRCDPISGHVSLFWYQQALGQGPEFLTYFQNEAQLDKSGLPSDRFFAERPEGSVSTLKIQRTQQEDSAVYLCASSQARGTGAYEQYFGPGTRLTVT.

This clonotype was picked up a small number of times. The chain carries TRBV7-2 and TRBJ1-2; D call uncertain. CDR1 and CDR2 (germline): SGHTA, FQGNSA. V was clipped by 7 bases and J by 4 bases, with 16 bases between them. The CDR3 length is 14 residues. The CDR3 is CASTQDVQPYGYTF. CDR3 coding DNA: TGTGCCAGCACCCAGGATGTACAGCCCTATGGCTACACCTTC.

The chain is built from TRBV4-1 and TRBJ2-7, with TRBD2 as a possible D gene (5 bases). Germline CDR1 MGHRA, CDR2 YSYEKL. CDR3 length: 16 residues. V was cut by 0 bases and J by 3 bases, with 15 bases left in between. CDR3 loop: CASSQDRVATFYEQYF. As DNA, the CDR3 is TGCGCCAGCAGCCAAGATCGTGTAGCGACGTTCTACGAGCAGTACTTC.

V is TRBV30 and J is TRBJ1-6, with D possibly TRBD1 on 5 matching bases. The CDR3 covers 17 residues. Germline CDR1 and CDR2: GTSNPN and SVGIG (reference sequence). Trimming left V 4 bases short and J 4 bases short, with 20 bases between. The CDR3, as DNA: TGTGCCTGGACCAACGAGGGCAGGGCGCAATATAATTCACCCCTCCACTTT. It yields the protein CAWTNEGRAQYNSPLHF.

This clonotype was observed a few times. The CDR3 spells CAWSAGQGDQPQHF. The DNA of the CDR3 is TGTGCCTGGAGTGCGGGGCAGGGGGATCAGCCCCAGCATTTT. This chain uses TRBV30 with TRBJ1-5; 7 bases line up with TRBD1. This CDR3 is built from 14 residues. Germline V gene data show CDR1 as GTSNPN and CDR2 as SVGIG (reference sequence). Germline trimming cut 1 base from V and 5 bases from J; bases unmatched to any gene: 5.